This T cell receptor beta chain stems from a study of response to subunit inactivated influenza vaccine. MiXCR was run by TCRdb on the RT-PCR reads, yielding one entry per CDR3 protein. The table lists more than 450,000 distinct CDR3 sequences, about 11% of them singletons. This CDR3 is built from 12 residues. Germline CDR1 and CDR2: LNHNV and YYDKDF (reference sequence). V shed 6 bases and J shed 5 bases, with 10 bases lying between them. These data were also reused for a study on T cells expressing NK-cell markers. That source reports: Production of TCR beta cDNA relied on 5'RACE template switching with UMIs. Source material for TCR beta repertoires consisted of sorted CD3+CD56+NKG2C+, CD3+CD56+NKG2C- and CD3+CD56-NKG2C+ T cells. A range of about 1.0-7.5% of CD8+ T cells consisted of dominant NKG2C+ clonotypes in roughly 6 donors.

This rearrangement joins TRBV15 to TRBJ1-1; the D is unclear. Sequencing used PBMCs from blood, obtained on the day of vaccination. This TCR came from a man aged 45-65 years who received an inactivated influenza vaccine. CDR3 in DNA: TGTGCCACCAGTCCATTTGGGACTGAAGCTTTCTTT. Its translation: CATSPFGTEAFF.